This T cell receptor (beta chain) derives from a study of lymphopenia after photon versus proton radiotherapy (dated by TCRdb to the late 2010s). Turning to the overall study: In patients with gastrointestinal tumors who developed high-grade lymphopenia, the study compared the immunological effects of photon radiation therapy with those of proton radiation therapy. The roughly 18 patients in the cohort had gastrointestinal tumors, were treated with either photon or proton therapy, and subsequently developed lymphopenia. The study aimed to characterize how the two radiation modalities differ in their impact on the immune system.

The library relied on the immunoSEQ multiplex PCR assay. Alongside multiparametric flow cytometry, deep sequencing of rearranged TCR beta loci was used to profile the T cell repertoires. In TCRdb, the immuneACCESS table is reduced to in-frame sequences with V and J assigned. These tables do not hold every clone; where another copy was compared, an unresolved V gene accounts for under half, and the others remain unexplained. Within this sample are around 42,000 clones, with about 85% of them counted one time only. The ten largest clones take up 2.2% of the sample. The investigation overall reported the following: During treatment, patients who received proton therapy stayed relatively stable, whereas patients who received photon therapy lost naive T cells and TCR diversity and gained effector/memory populations. The survival association was examined only in patients who died, and the authors described better survival with proton therapy as a possibility, not as a demonstrated result. Among patients across the cohort who died, overall survival time showed an inverse correlation with a larger post-nadir drop in TCR diversity. After the lymphocyte count nadir, photon-treated repertoires showed oligoclonal expansion, especially of CD8+ Temra cells, which drove the drop in diversity.

Via the germline V gene (reference sequence), CDR1 is PRHDT and CDR2 FYEKMQ. The CDR3 has 15 amino acids, counting the end cysteine and phenylalanine. This entry keeps only the CDR3 DNA: 45 bases, framed from base 1. A distance of 12 bases separates the germline ends of V and J, which lose 3 bases and 0 bases respectively. With regard to this clone: Which antigen it targets is not known. No much larger clone exists at a distance of one base, and base qualities are not known.

This receptor was obtained from a man in his forties or fifties with gastric cancer. The rearranged segments are TRBV13 and TRBJ2-7, with no D gene named confidently. The source material was peripheral blood, sampled from a patient treated with photon-based radiotherapy. CDR3 region: CASSFETILSYEQYF. In nucleotides, the sequence is TGTGCCAGCAGCTTCGAGACAATCCTCTCCTACGAGCAGTACTTC.